This is a list of T cell receptor beta chains from one sample in a study of cytomegalovirus exposure and HLA in healthy donors. Some clones are missing from TCRdb's copy, which holds only in-frame ones; the method was immunoSEQ multiplex PCR. The table lists 95,000 to 150,000 clones, 80% of them singletons, with about 8.9% in the top ten. Sample: PBMCs. The origin of the receptors is a man aged 25-40 years in good health and CMV-seropositive. Both conserved end residues are part of each CDR3. A D gene is named only where the DNA matches it firmly. Clone size is not always given. Where it is, it says once, few, many or a class for expanded clones.

clone size: .
V gene: TRBV2
D gene: TRBD1
J gene: TRBJ1-2
CDR3 protein: CASSEASGQVYGYTF
CDR3 DNA: TGTGCCAGCAGTGAAGCGTCGGGACAGGTCTATGGCTACACCTTC

clone size: few
V gene: TRBV2
D gene: .
J gene: TRBJ1-1
CDR3 protein: CASSATANTEAFF
CDR3 DNA: TGTGCCAGCAGTGCCACAGCGAACACTGAAGCTTTCTTT

clone size: .
V gene: TRBV7-2
D gene: .
J gene: TRBJ2-3
CDR3 protein: CASSLAYLSTDTQYF
CDR3 DNA: TGTGCCAGCAGCTTAGCCTACTTAAGCACAGATACGCAGTATTTT

clone size: .
V gene: TRBV5-1
D gene: .
J gene: TRBJ2-5
CDR3 protein: CASSLDRETQYF
CDR3 DNA: TGCGCCAGCAGCTTGGACAGGGAGACCCAGTACTTC

clone size: .
V gene: TRBV5-1
D gene: TRBD1
J gene: TRBJ1-2
CDR3 protein: CASSLDRGQGGYTF
CDR3 DNA: TGCGCCAGCAGCTTGGACAGGGGGCAAGGTGGCTACACCTTC

clone size: few
V gene: TRBV29-1
D gene: TRBD1
J gene: TRBJ1-1
CDR3 protein: CSVGTGDTEAFF
CDR3 DNA: TGCAGCGTGGGGACAGGGGACACTGAAGCTTTCTTT

clone size: .
V gene: TRBV7-3
D gene: TRBD1
J gene: TRBJ2-5
CDR3 protein: CASSPRTGGVETQYF
CDR3 DNA: TGTGCCAGCAGCCCCCGGACAGGGGGAGTGGAGACCCAGTACTTC

clone size: .
V gene: TRBV5-4
D gene: TRBD1
J gene: TRBJ2-7
CDR3 protein: CASSQQGNTHEQYF
CDR3 DNA: TGTGCCAGCAGCCAACAGGGGAATACGCACGAGCAGTACTTC

clone size: .
V gene: TRBV28
D gene: .
J gene: TRBJ1-5
CDR3 protein: CASSLGGLYSNQPQHF
CDR3 DNA: TGTGCCAGCAGTTTAGGGGGCCTCTATAGCAATCAGCCCCAGCATTTT

clone size: .
V gene: TRBV30
D gene: .
J gene: TRBJ1-2
CDR3 protein: CAWSLGAHPNYGYTF
CDR3 DNA: TGTGCCTGGAGTTTAGGGGCTCACCCTAACTATGGCTACACCTTC

clone size: .
V gene: TRBV7-9
D gene: TRBD1
J gene: TRBJ1-1
CDR3 protein: CASSHFTGGVTEAFF
CDR3 DNA: TGTGCCAGCAGCCATTTCACAGGGGGCGTCACTGAAGCTTTCTTT

clone size: once
V gene: TRBV11-1
D gene: .
J gene: TRBJ1-2
CDR3 protein: CASSLVAGFDGYTF
CDR3 DNA: TGTGCCAGCAGCTTAGTGGCCGGGTTTGATGGCTACACCTTC

clone size: .
V gene: TRBV6-1
D gene: .
J gene: TRBJ2-7
CDR3 protein: CASSVVQNYEQYF
CDR3 DNA: TGTGCCAGCAGTGTAGTACAGAACTACGAGCAGTACTTC

clone size: .
V gene: TRBV6-1
D gene: .
J gene: TRBJ1-1
CDR3 protein: CASSLTLENTEAFF
CDR3 DNA: TGTGCCAGCAGTTTGACACTCGAGAACACTGAAGCTTTCTTT

clone size: .
V gene: TRBV5-6
D gene: TRBD1
J gene: TRBJ2-1
CDR3 protein: CASSLGQGISNEQFF
CDR3 DNA: TGTGCCAGCAGTTTGGGACAGGGAATCTCCAATGAGCAGTTCTTC

clone size: few
V gene: TRBV29-1
D gene: .
J gene: TRBJ1-2
CDR3 protein: CSLRVGSGGYTF
CDR3 DNA: TGCAGCTTAAGGGTGGGTTCGGGAGGCTACACCTTC

clone size: .
V gene: TRBV7-9
D gene: .
J gene: TRBJ2-7
CDR3 protein: CSSSPRWIHEQYF
CDR3 DNA: TGTTCCAGCAGCCCCAGGTGGATCCACGAGCAGTACTTC

clone size: .
V gene: TRBV28
D gene: TRBD2
J gene: TRBJ2-5
CDR3 protein: CASSSGLAAQETQYF
CDR3 DNA: TGTGCCAGCAGCTCAGGACTAGCGGCACAAGAGACCCAGTACTTC

clone size: .
V gene: TRBV19
D gene: .
J gene: TRBJ1-4
CDR3 protein: CASSIARDSGEKLFF
CDR3 DNA: TGTGCCAGTAGTATAGCCCGGGACTCTGGTGAAAAACTGTTTTTT

clone size: .
V gene: TRBV6-1
D gene: TRBD1
J gene: TRBJ1-2
CDR3 protein: CASRRGQDHNYGYTF
CDR3 DNA: TGTGCCAGCAGGAGGGGACAGGACCACAACTATGGCTACACCTTC

clone size: .
V gene: TRBV21-1
D gene: .
J gene: TRBJ2-7
CDR3 protein: CASSKGGQEHYEQYF
CDR3 DNA: TGTGCCAGCAGCAAAGGGGGACAGGAGCACTACGAGCAGTACTTC

clone size: .
V gene: TRBV10-3
D gene: TRBD1
J gene: TRBJ1-2
CDR3 protein: CAISELGQGASYGYTF
CDR3 DNA: TGTGCCATCAGTGAGTTAGGACAGGGGGCGTCCTATGGCTACACCTTC

clone size: .
V gene: TRBV9
D gene: TRBD2
J gene: TRBJ2-7
CDR3 protein: CASSRSGLAGDEQYF
CDR3 DNA: TGTGCCAGCAGCCGGAGCGGACTAGCGGGGGATGAGCAGTACTTC

clone size: .
V gene: TRBV13
D gene: .
J gene: TRBJ1-4
CDR3 protein: CASSLSSREPANEKLFF
CDR3 DNA: TGTGCCAGCAGCTTATCGTCGAGGGAACCGGCTAATGAAAAACTGTTTTTT

clone size: .
V gene: TRBV4-2
D gene: TRBD2
J gene: TRBJ2-1
CDR3 protein: CASSRERGGYNEQFF
CDR3 DNA: TGTGCCAGCAGCCGGGAACGGGGGGGCTACAATGAGCAGTTCTTC

clone size: .
V gene: TRBV6-1
D gene: TRBD1
J gene: TRBJ1-2
CDR3 protein: CASTVQGSYGYTF
CDR3 DNA: TGTGCCAGCACCGTACAGGGGAGCTATGGCTACACCTTC

clone size: .
V gene: TRBV10-2
D gene: .
J gene: TRBJ1-2
CDR3 protein: CASIPQQGYGYTF
CDR3 DNA: TGCGCCAGCATACCCCAGCAGGGGTATGGCTACACCTTC

clone size: .
V gene: TRBV10-3
D gene: .
J gene: TRBJ2-2
CDR3 protein: CAISVSSLQGRTGELFF
CDR3 DNA: TGTGCCATCAGTGTTTCGTCCCTCCAGGGAAGAACCGGGGAGCTGTTTTTT

clone size: .
V gene: TRBV11-3
D gene: TRBD1
J gene: TRBJ2-1
CDR3 protein: CASSFGQGRGNEQFF
CDR3 DNA: TGTGCCAGCAGCTTTGGACAGGGTAGAGGGAATGAGCAGTTCTTC

clone size: .
V gene: TRBV6-5
D gene: .
J gene: TRBJ2-2
CDR3 protein: CASSFSTGELFF
CDR3 DNA: TGTGCCAGCAGCTTTAGTACCGGGGAGCTGTTTTTT

clone size: .
V gene: TRBV7-9
D gene: .
J gene: TRBJ2-1
CDR3 protein: CSSTSPDSDSYNEQFF
CDR3 DNA: TGTTCCAGCACTTCCCCTGACTCCGACTCCTACAATGAGCAGTTCTTC

clone size: .
V gene: TRBV19
D gene: .
J gene: TRBJ2-1
CDR3 protein: CASSIDQGLLNEQFF
CDR3 DNA: TGTGCCAGTAGTATAGATCAGGGCTTACTAAATGAGCAGTTCTTC

clone size: few
V gene: TRBV6-5
D gene: TRBD1
J gene: TRBJ1-1
CDR3 protein: CASSPGQGNTEAFF
CDR3 DNA: TGTGCCAGCAGCCCCGGACAGGGGAACACTGAAGCTTTCTTT

clone size: .
V gene: TRBV5-1
D gene: .
J gene: TRBJ1-2
CDR3 protein: CASSYGQKNNYGYTF
CDR3 DNA: TGCGCCAGCAGTTACGGACAGAAAAATAACTATGGCTACACCTTC

clone size: .
V gene: TRBV10-2
D gene: TRBD1
J gene: TRBJ2-7
CDR3 protein: CASSEFLGGTGALGDEQYF
CDR3 DNA: TGCGCCAGCAGTGAGTTTTTGGGCGGGACAGGGGCCTTAGGGGACGAGCAGTACTTC

clone size: .
V gene: TRBV9
D gene: .
J gene: TRBJ1-3
CDR3 protein: CASSDGASAGNTIYF
CDR3 DNA: TGTGCCAGCAGCGATGGGGCATCGGCTGGAAACACCATATATTTT

clone size: .
V gene: TRBV11-2
D gene: TRBD2
J gene: TRBJ2-3
CDR3 protein: CASSLSGEGPDTQYF
CDR3 DNA: TGTGCCAGCAGCTTAAGCGGGGAGGGACCAGATACGCAGTATTTT

clone size: once
V gene: TRBV7-2
D gene: .
J gene: TRBJ1-2
CDR3 protein: CASSYSGESSYGYTF
CDR3 DNA: TGTGCCAGCAGCTACAGCGGGGAGTCTAGCTATGGCTACACCTTC

clone size: .
V gene: TRBV7-8
D gene: .
J gene: TRBJ1-1
CDR3 protein: CASSGASPNTEAFF
CDR3 DNA: TGTGCCAGCAGCGGGGCATCTCCGAACACTGAAGCTTTCTTT

clone size: .
V gene: TRBV7-8
D gene: .
J gene: TRBJ2-5
CDR3 protein: CASSSVSGQEETQYF
CDR3 DNA: TGTGCCAGCAGCTCGGTATCAGGGCAGGAAGAGACCCAGTACTTC

clone size: .
V gene: TRBV19
D gene: .
J gene: TRBJ1-3
CDR3 protein: CASREQDSGNTIYF
CDR3 DNA: TGTGCCAGTCGCGAACAGGACTCTGGAAACACCATATATTTT

clone size: few
V gene: TRBV4-2
D gene: .
J gene: TRBJ1-5
CDR3 protein: CASSPNRANQPQHF
CDR3 DNA: TGTGCCAGCAGCCCAAACAGGGCGAATCAGCCCCAGCATTTT

clone size: .
V gene: TRBV10-3
D gene: .
J gene: TRBJ1-5
CDR3 protein: CAIRADSNQPQHF
CDR3 DNA: TGTGCCATCAGGGCGGATAGCAATCAGCCCCAGCATTTT

clone size: few
V gene: TRBV4-1
D gene: .
J gene: TRBJ1-3
CDR3 protein: CASSQERGSSGNTIYF
CDR3 DNA: TGCGCCAGCAGCCAAGAGCGGGGAAGCTCTGGAAACACCATATATTTT

clone size: .
V gene: TRBV4-1
D gene: TRBD1
J gene: TRBJ2-3
CDR3 protein: CASSRGQGGTDTQYF
CDR3 DNA: TGCGCCAGCAGCCGCGGACAGGGGGGCACAGATACGCAGTATTTT

clone size: .
V gene: TRBV19
D gene: TRBD1
J gene: TRBJ2-7
CDR3 protein: CASSPARTGGRREQYF
CDR3 DNA: TGTGCCAGTAGTCCCGCACGGACAGGGGGAAGGCGCGAGCAGTACTTC

clone size: .
V gene: TRBV4-1
D gene: TRBD1
J gene: TRBJ1-3
CDR3 protein: CASSQGETGRNTIYF
CDR3 DNA: TGCGCCAGCAGCCAAGGAGAGACAGGGCGAAACACCATATATTTT